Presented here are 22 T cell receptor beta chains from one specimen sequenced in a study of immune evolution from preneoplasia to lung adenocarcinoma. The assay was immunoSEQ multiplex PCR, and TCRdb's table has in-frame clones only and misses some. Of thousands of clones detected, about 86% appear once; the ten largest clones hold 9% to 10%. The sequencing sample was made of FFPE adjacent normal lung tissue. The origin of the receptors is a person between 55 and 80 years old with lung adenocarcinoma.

CDR3 sequence (DNA): TGTGCCATCAGTGAGTCGACGCCGAGCTCCTACGAGCAGTACTTC. It encodes CAISESTPSSYEQYF. V usage is TRBV10-3 and J usage is TRBJ2-7; D ambiguous. Trimming shortened V by 0 bases and J by 0 bases, and 9 bases separated the two germline ends. The CDR3 extends over 15 amino acids. CDR1 is ENHRY, CDR2 SYGVKD, per germline.

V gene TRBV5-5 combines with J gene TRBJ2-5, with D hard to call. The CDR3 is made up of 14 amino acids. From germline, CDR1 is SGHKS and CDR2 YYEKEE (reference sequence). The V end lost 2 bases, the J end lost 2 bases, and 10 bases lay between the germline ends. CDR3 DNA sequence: TGTGCCAGCAGCTTTGGTCAGTTACAAGAGACCCAGTACTTC. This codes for CASSFGQLQETQYF.

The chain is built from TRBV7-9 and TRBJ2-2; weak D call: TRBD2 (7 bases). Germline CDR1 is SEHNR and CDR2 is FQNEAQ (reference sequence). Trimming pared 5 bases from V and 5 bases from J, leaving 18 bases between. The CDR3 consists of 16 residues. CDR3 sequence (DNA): TGTGCCAGCAGCCCACCCGGGGGGCAATGGACCGGGGAGCTGTTTTTT. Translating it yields CASSPPGGQWTGELFF.

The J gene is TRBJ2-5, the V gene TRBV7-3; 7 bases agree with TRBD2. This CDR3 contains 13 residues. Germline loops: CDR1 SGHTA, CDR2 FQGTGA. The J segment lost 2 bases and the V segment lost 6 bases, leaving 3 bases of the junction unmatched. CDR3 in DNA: TGTGCCAGCAGTCAGCGGGGACAAGAGACCCAGTACTTC. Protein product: CASSQRGQETQYF.

CDR3 bases: TGTGCCAGCAGTTACTCGGGTGCTAACACTGAAGCTTTCTTT. Protein: CASSYSGANTEAFF. The chain combines TRBV6-5 with TRBJ1-1, with D unresolved. The CDR3 contains 14 residues. The ends were cut back, 0 bases at V and 2 bases at J, with 7 bases in the middle. Germline loops: CDR1 MNHEY, CDR2 SVGAGI.

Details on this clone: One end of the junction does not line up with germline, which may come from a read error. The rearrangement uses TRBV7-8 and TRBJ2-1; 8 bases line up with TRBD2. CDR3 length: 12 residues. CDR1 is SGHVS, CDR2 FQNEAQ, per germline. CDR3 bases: TGTGCCAGCAGCCCGATGCGGGGGGTGGGGGTCTTC. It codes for CASSPMRGVGVF.

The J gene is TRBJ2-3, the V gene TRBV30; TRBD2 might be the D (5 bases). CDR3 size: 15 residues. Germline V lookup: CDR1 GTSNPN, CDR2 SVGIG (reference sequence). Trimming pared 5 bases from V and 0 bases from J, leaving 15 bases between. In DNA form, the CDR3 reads TGTGCCTGGGGACTCTCTTTATTTAGCACAGATACGCAGTATTTT. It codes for CAWGLSLFSTDTQYF.

CDR3 nucleotides: TGTGCCAGCAGTCTCACAGCTTGGACTGAAGCTTTCTTT. Protein: CASSLTAWTEAFF. The rearrangement uses TRBV6-1 and TRBJ1-1; D unresolved. Germline V lookup: CDR1 MNHNS, CDR2 SASEGT. Trimming shortened V by 5 bases and J by 5 bases, and 12 bases separated the two germline ends. CDR3 length: 13 residues.

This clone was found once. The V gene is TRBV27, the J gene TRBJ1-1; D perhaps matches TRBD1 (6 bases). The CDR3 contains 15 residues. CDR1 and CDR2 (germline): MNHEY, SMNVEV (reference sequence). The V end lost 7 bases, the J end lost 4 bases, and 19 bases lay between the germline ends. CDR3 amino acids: CASTLTGGLGTEAFF. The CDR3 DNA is TGTGCCAGCACCCTAACGGGGGGGCTGGGCACTGAAGCTTTCTTT.

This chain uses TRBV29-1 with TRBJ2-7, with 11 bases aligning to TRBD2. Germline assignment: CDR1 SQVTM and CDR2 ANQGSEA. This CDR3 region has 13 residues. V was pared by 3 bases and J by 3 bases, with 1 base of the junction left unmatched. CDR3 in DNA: TGCAGCGTTGATGGACTAGCGGGCTACGAGCAGTACTTC. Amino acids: CSVDGLAGYEQYF.

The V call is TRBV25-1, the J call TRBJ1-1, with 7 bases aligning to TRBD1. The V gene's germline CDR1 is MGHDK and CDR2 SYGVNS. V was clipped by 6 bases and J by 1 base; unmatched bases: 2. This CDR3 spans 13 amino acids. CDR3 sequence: CASRGQQNTEAFF. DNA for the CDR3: TGTGCCAGCAGGGGACAGCAGAACACTGAAGCTTTCTTT.

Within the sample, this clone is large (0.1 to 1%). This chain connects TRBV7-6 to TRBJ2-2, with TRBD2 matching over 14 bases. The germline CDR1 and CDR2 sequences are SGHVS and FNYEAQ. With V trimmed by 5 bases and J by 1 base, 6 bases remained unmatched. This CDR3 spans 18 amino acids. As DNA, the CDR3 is TGTGCCAGCAGCCTCGGGACTAGCGGGGGCGGGAACACCGGGGAGCTGTTTTTT. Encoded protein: CASSLGTSGGGNTGELFF.

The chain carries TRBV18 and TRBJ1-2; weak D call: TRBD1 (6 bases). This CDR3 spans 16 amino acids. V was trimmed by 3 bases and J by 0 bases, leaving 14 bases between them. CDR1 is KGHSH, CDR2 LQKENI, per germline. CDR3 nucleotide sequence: TGTGCCAGCTCACCGGGAACAGGGTCGCCTAACTATGGCTACACCTTC. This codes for CASSPGTGSPNYGYTF.

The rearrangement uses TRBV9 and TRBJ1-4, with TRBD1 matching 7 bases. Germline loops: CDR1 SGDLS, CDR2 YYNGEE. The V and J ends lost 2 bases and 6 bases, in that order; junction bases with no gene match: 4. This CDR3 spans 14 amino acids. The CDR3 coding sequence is TGTGCCAGCAGCGTGGCCGGGACAGATGAAAAACTGTTTTTT. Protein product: CASSVAGTDEKLFF.

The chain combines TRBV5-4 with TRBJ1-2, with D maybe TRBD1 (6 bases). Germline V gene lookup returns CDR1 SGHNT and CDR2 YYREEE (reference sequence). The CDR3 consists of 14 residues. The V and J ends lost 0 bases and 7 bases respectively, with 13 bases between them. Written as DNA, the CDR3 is TGTGCCAGCAGCTTGGCCGGGACATCTCGTGGCTACACCTTC. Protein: CASSLAGTSRGYTF.

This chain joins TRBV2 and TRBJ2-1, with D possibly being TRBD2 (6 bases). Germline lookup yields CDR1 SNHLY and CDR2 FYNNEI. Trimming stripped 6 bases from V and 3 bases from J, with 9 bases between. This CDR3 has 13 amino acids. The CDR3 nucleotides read TGTGCCAGCAGGGGGGGAATCTACAATGAGCAGTTCTTC. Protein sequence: CASRGGIYNEQFF.

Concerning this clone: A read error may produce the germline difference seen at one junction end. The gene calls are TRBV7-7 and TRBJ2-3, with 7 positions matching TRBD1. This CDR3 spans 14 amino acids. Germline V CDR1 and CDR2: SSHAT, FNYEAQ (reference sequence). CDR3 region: CASSSGQPLDTQYF. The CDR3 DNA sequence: TGTGCTAGCAGCTCGGGACAGCCCTTGGATACGCAGTATTTT.

CDR3 sequence: CASSRGLDTDTQYF. The CDR3 DNA reads as TGTGCCAGTAGTAGGGGACTAGACACAGATACGCAGTATTTT. The chain carries TRBV19 and TRBJ2-3; TRBD2 matches 8 bases. CDR1 and CDR2 (germline): LNHDA, SQIVND (reference sequence). V dropped 4 bases and J dropped 2; count of bases not matched to a gene: 2. There are 14 residues in the CDR3.

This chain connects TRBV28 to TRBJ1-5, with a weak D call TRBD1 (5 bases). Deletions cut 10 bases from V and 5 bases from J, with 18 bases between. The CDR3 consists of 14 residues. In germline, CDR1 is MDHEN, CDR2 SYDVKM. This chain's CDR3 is CATRPDGAYQPQHF. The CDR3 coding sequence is TGTGCCACCAGACCGGACGGGGCATATCAGCCCCAGCATTTT. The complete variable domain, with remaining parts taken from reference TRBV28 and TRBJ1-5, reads DVKVTQSSRYLVKRTGEKVFLECVQDMDHENMFWYRQDPGLGLRLIYFSYDVKMKEKGDIPEGYSVSREKKERFSLILESASTNQTSMYLCATRPDGAYQPQHFGDGTRLSIL.

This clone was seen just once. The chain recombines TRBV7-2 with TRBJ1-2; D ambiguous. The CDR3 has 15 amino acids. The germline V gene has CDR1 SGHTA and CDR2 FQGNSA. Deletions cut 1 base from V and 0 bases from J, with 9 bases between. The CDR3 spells CASSLETFTNYGYTF. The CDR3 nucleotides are TGTGCCAGCAGCTTAGAAACATTCACTAACTATGGCTACACCTTC.

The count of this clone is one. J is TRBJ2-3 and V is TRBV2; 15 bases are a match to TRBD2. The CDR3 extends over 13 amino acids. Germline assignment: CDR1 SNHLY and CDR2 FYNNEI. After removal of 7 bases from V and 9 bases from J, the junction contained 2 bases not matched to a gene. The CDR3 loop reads CASIGLAGGTQYF. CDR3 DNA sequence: TGTGCCAGCATCGGACTAGCGGGAGGGACGCAGTATTTT.

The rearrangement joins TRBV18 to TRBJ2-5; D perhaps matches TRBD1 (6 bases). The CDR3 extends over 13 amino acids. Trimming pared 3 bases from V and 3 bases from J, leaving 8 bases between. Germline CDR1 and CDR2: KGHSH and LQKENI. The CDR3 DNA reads TGTGCCAGCTCACCCTACAGGGAAGAGACCCAGTACTTC. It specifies CASSPYREETQYF. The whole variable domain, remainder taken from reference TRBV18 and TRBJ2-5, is NAGVMQNPRHLVRRRGQEARLRCSPMKGHSHVYWYRQLPEEGLKFMVYLQKENIIDESGMPKERFSAEFPKEGPSILRIQQVVRGDSAAYFCASSPYREETQYFGPGTRLLVL.